This record concerns one T cell receptor (beta chain) sequence. The antigen this receptor binds is unknown. Per-base quality was not reported, and no clone a single base away is much larger than it. V ends up 3 bases short and J 3 bases short, with an unmatched junction base count of 1. Taken from cysteine to phenylalanine, the CDR3 has 15 residues. Of the read, only the CDR3 DNA is kept; its 45 bases are in frame from base 1. Sequences SGHRS (CDR1) and YFSETQ (CDR2) are obtained from the germline V gene. Collaborating institutions collected whole blood in K2EDTA tubes following their own protocols. For TCRbeta analysis, collaborators shipped samples in one of three forms: frozen whole blood, isolated PBMCs, or DNA extracted from either of those sample types. This sample stems from a study of blood T cell repertoires in COVID-19 (dated by TCRdb to about 2020). Describing the broader study: Samples from collaborators originated in the United States, Italy and Spain and spanned both the acute and convalescent phases of COVID-19. The material from the prospective study consisted of cDNA or gDNA derived from T cells, B-cell-depleted T cells, or PBMCs. Deeply sampled blood TCRbeta repertoires from subjects exposed to, actively infected with, or recovered from COVID-19 were included in the dataset. The repertoires were made available in a free public database intended to serve as a resource for research on the immune response to SARS-CoV-2. Samples were obtained from the ongoing ImmuneRACE study (first 160 participants) and from 1,254 subjects provided by 6 global collaborators. Nearly every sample came with metadata listing a de-identified subject ID, COVID-19 status, age in years and sex. Where available, HLA class I and class II types were taken from metadata supplied by the sample provider and were not determined by assay-based typing.

TCRbeta CDR3 regions were amplified from genomic DNA using the immunoSEQ Assay, a bias-controlled multiplex PCR. Turning to the authors' computational methods: The number of nucleated cells in each sample was estimated by amplification of reference gene primers within the assay. To quantify the absolute abundance of each unique TCRbeta CDR3 rearrangement, sequence reads were collapsed and filtered. For each sample, productive Simpson clonality was calculated as the square root of Simpson's diversity index across productive rearrangements. Not all clones reach the TCRdb copy of this immuneACCESS table, which keeps in-frame sequences only. Checked studies attribute under half of the gap to unresolved V genes and leave the rest unexplained. The D gene and trimming were derived from the DNA, and the V and J assignments and clone size from that table. The sample table shows a few hundred thousand clones, and 70% to 90% are seen once. Of the sample, about 10% is held by the ten largest clones.

Paper-wide results and their limitations: How much clinical and demographic metadata was included differed by source and by participant, and the metadata was provided uncurated.

This chain joins TRBV5-1 to TRBJ2-3; 13 junctional bases match TRBD2. This sequence originates from a woman aged 80 or over with acute or convalescent COVID-19. Sequenced sample: peripheral blood. The DNA sequence follows: TGCGCCAGCAGCTCGGGACTAGCGGGGACAGATACGCAGTATTTT. The encoded protein is CASSSGLAGTDTQYF.